What follows are 13 T cell receptor beta chains derived from one specimen sequenced in a study of shared clonotypes between healthy human individuals. The protocol was immunoSEQ multiplex PCR, while the TCRdb copy is restricted to in-frame clones and leaves out a portion. There are roughly 2,300,000 clones in the sample; 85% to 95% occur only once, and roughly 0.34% lies in the top ten. Sequenced sample: naive CD4+ T cells from PBMCs. Subset specified: CD45RA+ positively selected. The origin of the receptors is a man younger than 35 in good health. Some clones in this sample may be carry-over from other donors' samples.

The rearrangement joins TRBV28 to TRBJ2-3, with TRBD2 matching 9 bases. Germline values: CDR1 MDHEN, CDR2 SYDVKM. CDR3 size: 20 residues. The V and J ends lost 4 bases and 2 bases, in that order; junction bases with no gene match: 19. CDR3 coding DNA: TGTGCCAGCAGTTCTCTACAAAGCGGGAGGCCCGAAAGGGACACAGATACGCAGTATTTT. Its translation is CASSSLQSGRPERDTDTQYF.

This chain uses TRBV19 with TRBJ2-2; TRBD1 agrees at 8 bases. V lost 1 base, J lost 6 bases, and 7 bases stayed unmatched. The CDR3 has 16 residues. Looked up from germline, CDR1 is LNHDA and CDR2 is SQIVND (reference sequence). The chain's CDR3 is CASSIGRQGLAGELFF. Written as DNA, the CDR3 is TGTGCCAGTAGTATAGGGAGACAGGGGTTGGCCGGGGAGCTGTTTTTT. The full variable domain, in which reference TRBV19 and TRBJ2-2 provide the parts outside the CDR3, is DGGITQSPKYLFRKEGQNVTLSCEQNLNHDAMYWYRQDPGQGLRLIYYSQIVNDFQKGDIAEGYSVSREKKESFPLTVTSAQKNPTAFYLCASSIGRQGLAGELFFGEGSRLTVL.

In its sample, this clone was seen once. V usage is TRBV5-1 and J usage is TRBJ2-7; D possibly corresponds to TRBD2 (5 bases). This CDR3 region has 14 residues. V was trimmed by 3 bases and J by 7 bases, leaving 17 bases between them. CDR1 is SGHRS, CDR2 YFSETQ, per germline. This CDR3 reads CASSSGGVGEEQYF. The CDR3 DNA reads TGCGCCAGCAGCTCGGGTGGGGTCGGGGAAGAGCAGTACTTC.

The V and J genes are TRBV7-3 and TRBJ1-5; D remains unclear. Germline CDR1 reads SGHTA; CDR2 reads FQGTGA. CDR3 size: 13 residues. The V gene lost 2 bases and the J gene lost 7 bases, with 9 bases spanning the gap. The CDR3 DNA reads TGTGCCAGCAGCTTAGCTTTAGGACAGCCCCAGCATTTT. This gives the protein CASSLALGQPQHF. The full variable domain, completed using reference TRBV7-3 and TRBJ1-5, is GAGVSQTPSNKVTEKGKYVELRCDPISGHTALYWYRQSLGQGPEFLIYFQGTGAADDSGLPNDRFFAVRPEGSVSTLKIQRTERGDSAVYLCASSLALGQPQHFGDGTRLSIL.

J is TRBJ1-6 and V is TRBV28; 7 bases are a match to TRBD1. Per germline, CDR1 MDHEN and CDR2 SYDVKM. There are 14 residues in the CDR3. J lost 16 bases, V lost 3 bases, and 12 bases had no gene match. CDR3 DNA sequence: TGTGCCAGCAGTTTCGGCGCCGGAGACAGGGAGCTCCACTTT. Its translation is CASSFGAGDRELHF.

The rearrangement links TRBV7-9 to TRBJ2-1; D possibly corresponds to TRBD1 (6 bases). Trimming took off 1 base at V and 0 bases at J, with 10 bases between the two ends. The length of the CDR3 is 16 residues. CDR1 SEHNR and CDR2 FQNEAQ come from the germline V gene (reference sequence). CDR3 DNA: TGTGCCAGCAGCTTAGGTATAGGGGGCTCCTACAATGAGCAGTTCTTC. Protein product: CASSLGIGGSYNEQFF.

V and J are TRBV30 and TRBJ2-3; TRBD1 agrees at 10 bases. The germline V gene encodes CDR1 GTSNPN and CDR2 SVGIG (reference sequence). V lost 2 bases, J lost 9 bases, and 8 bases stayed unmatched. This CDR3 spans 14 amino acids. In DNA form, the CDR3 reads TGTGCCTGGAGTCCCGGGACAGGGGCAGGCACGCAGTATTTT. This codes for CAWSPGTGAGTQYF. The variable domain in full, with the rest retrieved from reference TRBV30 and TRBJ2-3, is SQTIHQWPATLVQPVGSPLSLECTVEGTSNPNLYWYRQAAGRGLQLLFYSVGIGQISSEVPQNLSASRPQDRQFILSSKKLLLSDSGFYLCAWSPGTGAGTQYFGPGTRLTVL.

CDR3 residues: CASRITGYQGGNTIYF. The CDR3 nucleotides read TGTGCCAGCAGGATAACAGGGTATCAAGGTGGAAACACCATATATTTT. The chain uses TRBV28 and TRBJ1-3; a possible D gene is TRBD1 (6 bases). The length of the CDR3 is 16 residues. Germline loops: CDR1 MDHEN, CDR2 SYDVKM. With 6 bases removed from V and 3 bases from J, the gap between germline ends came to 18 bases.

To note about this clone: The same CDR3 arises from other DNA sequences in this sample as well. The chain is built from TRBV18 and TRBJ1-1; D may be TRBD1 (5 bases). V shed 6 bases and J shed 1 base, with 9 bases lying between them. Germline values: CDR1 KGHSH, CDR2 LQKENI. The CDR3 loop spans 13 amino acids. For the CDR3, the DNA is TGTGCCAGCTCGCCGACAGCGAACACTGAAGCTTTCTTT. Translating it yields CASSPTANTEAFF.

As to this clone: The identical CDR3 is also encoded by other nucleotide sequences in the sample. The J gene is TRBJ2-7, the V gene TRBV28, with a weak D call TRBD2 (6 bases). The length of the CDR3 is 12 residues. Trimming left V 2 bases short and J 6 bases short, with 8 bases between. Germline assignment: CDR1 MDHEN and CDR2 SYDVKM. The CDR3 here is CASSLAGFEQYF. The CDR3 nucleotides are TGTGCCAGCAGTTTAGCGGGGTTCGAGCAGTACTTC.

The chain recombines TRBV7-2 with TRBJ2-1; possible D gene TRBD2, 5 bases. Per the germline V gene, CDR1 is SGHTA and CDR2 is FQGNSA. This CDR3 has 13 amino acids. The V and J ends lost 5 bases and 10 bases respectively, with 15 bases between them. CDR3 residues: CASSPGGRGEQFF. The CDR3 DNA sequence: TGTGCCAGCAGCCCTGGAGGACGAGGGGAGCAGTTCTTC.

The rearrangement joins TRBV6-5 to TRBJ1-1; D uncertain. In germline, CDR1 is MNHEY, CDR2 SVGAGI. The CDR3 sequence is 14 residues long. The V end was cut by 2 bases, the J end by 5 bases, with 12 bases between. The CDR3 loop reads CASSYELVATEAFF. The CDR3 DNA follows: TGTGCCAGCAGTTACGAGTTAGTAGCGACTGAAGCTTTCTTT.

The chain carries TRBV5-6 and TRBJ2-1; 7 bases line up with TRBD1. Losses at the gene ends were 4 bases for V and 14 bases for J; bases not matched to a gene: 9. The CDR3 length is 12 residues. Germline V CDR1 and CDR2: SGHDT, YYEEEE. CDR3 amino acids: CASSLDRVREFF. For the CDR3, the DNA is TGTGCCAGCAGCCTCGACAGGGTTAGGGAGTTCTTC. Looking up the rest from reference TRBV5-6 and TRBJ2-1 gives the full variable domain: DAGVTQSPTHLIKTRGQQVTLRCSPKSGHDTVSWYQQALGQGPQFIFQYYEEEERQRGNFPDRFSGHQFPNYSSELNVNALLLGDSALYLCASSLDRVREFFGPGTRLTVL.